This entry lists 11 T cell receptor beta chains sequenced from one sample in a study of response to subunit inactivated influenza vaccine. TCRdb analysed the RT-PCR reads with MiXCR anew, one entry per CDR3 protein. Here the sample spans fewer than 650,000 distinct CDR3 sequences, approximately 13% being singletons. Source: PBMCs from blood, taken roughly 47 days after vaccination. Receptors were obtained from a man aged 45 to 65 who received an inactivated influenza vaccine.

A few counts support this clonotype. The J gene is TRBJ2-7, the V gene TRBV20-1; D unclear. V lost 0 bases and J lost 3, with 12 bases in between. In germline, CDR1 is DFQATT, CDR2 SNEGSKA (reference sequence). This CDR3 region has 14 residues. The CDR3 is CSARDMVWGYEQYF. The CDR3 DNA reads TGCAGTGCTAGAGATATGGTGTGGGGCTACGAGCAGTACTTC.

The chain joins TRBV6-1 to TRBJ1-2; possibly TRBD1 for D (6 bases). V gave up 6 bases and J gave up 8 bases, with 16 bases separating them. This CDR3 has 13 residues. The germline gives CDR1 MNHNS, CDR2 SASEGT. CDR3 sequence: CASRPHRALGYTF. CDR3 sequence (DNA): TGTGCCAGCAGACCCCACAGGGCCCTAGGCTACACCTTC.

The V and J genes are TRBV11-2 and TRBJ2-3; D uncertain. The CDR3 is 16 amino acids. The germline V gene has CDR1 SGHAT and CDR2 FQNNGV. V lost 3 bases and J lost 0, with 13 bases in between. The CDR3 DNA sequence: TGTGCCAGCAGCTTTGTATGGGCATCTAGCACAGATACGCAGTATTTT. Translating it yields CASSFVWASSTDTQYF.

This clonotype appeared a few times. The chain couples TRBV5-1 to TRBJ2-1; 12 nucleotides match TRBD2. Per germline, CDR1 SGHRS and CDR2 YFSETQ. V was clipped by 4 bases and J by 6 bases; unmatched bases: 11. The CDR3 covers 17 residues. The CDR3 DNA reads TGCGCCAGCAGCGAAGGGACGACTAGCGGGAGACTCAATGAGCAGTTCTTC. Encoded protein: CASSEGTTSGRLNEQFF. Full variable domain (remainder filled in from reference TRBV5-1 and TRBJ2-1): KAGVTQTPRYLIKTRGQQVTLSCSPISGHRSVSWYQQTPGQGLQFLFEYFSETQRNKGNFPGRFSGRQFSNSRSEMNVSTLELGDSALYLCASSEGTTSGRLNEQFFGPGTRLTVL.

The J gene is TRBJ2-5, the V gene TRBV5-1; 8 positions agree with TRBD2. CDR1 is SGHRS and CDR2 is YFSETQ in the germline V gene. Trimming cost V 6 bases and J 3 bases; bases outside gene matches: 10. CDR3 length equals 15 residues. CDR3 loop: CASKLASGHEETQYF. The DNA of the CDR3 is TGCGCCAGCAAGTTGGCTAGCGGGCATGAAGAGACCCAGTACTTC.

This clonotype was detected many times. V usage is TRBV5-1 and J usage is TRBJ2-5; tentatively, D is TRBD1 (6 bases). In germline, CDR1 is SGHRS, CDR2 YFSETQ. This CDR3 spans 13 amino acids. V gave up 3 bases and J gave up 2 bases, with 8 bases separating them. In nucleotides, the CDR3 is TGCGCCAGCAGCTGGGGACATCAAGAGACCCAGTACTTC. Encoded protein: CASSWGHQETQYF. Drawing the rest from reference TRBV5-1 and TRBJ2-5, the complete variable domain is KAGVTQTPRYLIKTRGQQVTLSCSPISGHRSVSWYQQTPGQGLQFLFEYFSETQRNKGNFPGRFSGRQFSNSRSEMNVSTLELGDSALYLCASSWGHQETQYFGPGTRLLVL.

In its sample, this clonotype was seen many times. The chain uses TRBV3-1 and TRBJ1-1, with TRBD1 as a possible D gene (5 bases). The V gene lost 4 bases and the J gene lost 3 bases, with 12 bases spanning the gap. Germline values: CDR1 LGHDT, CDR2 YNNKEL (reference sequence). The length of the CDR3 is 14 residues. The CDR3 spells CASSLLGRDTEAFF. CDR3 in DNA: TGTGCCAGCAGCCTTCTTGGCAGGGACACTGAAGCTTTCTTT.

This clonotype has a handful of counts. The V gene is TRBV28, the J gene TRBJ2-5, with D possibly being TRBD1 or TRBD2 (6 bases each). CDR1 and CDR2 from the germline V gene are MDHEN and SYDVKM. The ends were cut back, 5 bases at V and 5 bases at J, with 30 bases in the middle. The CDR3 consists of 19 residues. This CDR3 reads CASSIIRRRTWGAPETQYF. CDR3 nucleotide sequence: TGTGCCAGCAGTATAATTAGGCGACGCACGTGGGGGGCGCCGGAGACCCAGTACTTC.

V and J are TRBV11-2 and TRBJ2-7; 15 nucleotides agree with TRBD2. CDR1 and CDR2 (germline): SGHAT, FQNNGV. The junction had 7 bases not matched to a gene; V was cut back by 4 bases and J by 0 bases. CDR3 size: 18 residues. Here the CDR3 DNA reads TGTGCCAGCAGCTCGGGACTAGCGGGAGGCTTAAGCTCCTACGAGCAGTACTTC. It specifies CASSSGLAGGLSSYEQYF. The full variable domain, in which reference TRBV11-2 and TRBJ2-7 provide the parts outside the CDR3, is EAGVAQSPRYKIIEKRQSVAFWCNPISGHATLYWYQQILGQGPKLLIQFQNNGVVDDSQLPKDRFSAERLKGVDSTLKIQPAKLEDSAVYLCASSSGLAGGLSSYEQYFGPGTRLTVT.

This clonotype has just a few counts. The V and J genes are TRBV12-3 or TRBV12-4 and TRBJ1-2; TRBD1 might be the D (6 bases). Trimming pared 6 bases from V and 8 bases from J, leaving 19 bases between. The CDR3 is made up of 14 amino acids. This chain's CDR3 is CASRISGTSPGYTF. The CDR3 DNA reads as TGTGCCAGCAGGATATCCGGGACAAGCCCCGGCTACACCTTC.

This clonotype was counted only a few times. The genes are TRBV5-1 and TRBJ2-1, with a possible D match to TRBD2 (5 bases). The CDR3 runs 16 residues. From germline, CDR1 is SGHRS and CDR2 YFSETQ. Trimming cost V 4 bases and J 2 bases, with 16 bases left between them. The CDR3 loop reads CASSAMAGEPYNEQFF. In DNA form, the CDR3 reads TGCGCCAGCAGCGCTATGGCCGGGGAACCCTACAATGAGCAGTTCTTC.